This entry concerns a single T cell receptor beta chain. This sample was included in a study of Ad26.COV2.S vaccination and SARS-CoV-2 variants. From germline, CDR1 is SNHLY and CDR2 FYNNEI. The CDR3 sequence is 11 residues long. V lost 4 bases to trimming and J lost 4 bases, with 3 bases between them. Sequenced by immunoSEQ multiplex PCR; TCRdb stores in-frame clones only, minus some. Here the sample spans around 170,000 clones, approximately 90% being singletons. The V call is TRBV2, the J call TRBJ2-3; D is undetermined. Specimen: peripheral blood, collected after recovery from COVID-19. The receptor's source is a human donor who had recovered from COVID-19. The CDR3 DNA reads as TGTGCCAGCAGTGGGCCAGATACGCAGTATTTT. Protein: CASSGPDTQYF. Variable domain in full (rest from reference TRBV2 and TRBJ2-3): EPEVTQTPSHQVTQMGQEVILRCVPISNHLYFYWYRQILGQKVEFLVSFYNNEISEKSEIFDDQFSVERPDGSNFTLKIRSTKLEDSAMYFCASSGPDTQYFGPGTRLTVL.